This T cell receptor (beta chain) emerged from a study of identical twins. Germline values: CDR1 MGHDK, CDR2 SYGVNS. The CDR3 sequence is 12 residues long. Trimming shortened V by 7 bases and J by 3 bases, and 9 bases separated the two germline ends. The sample holds a few counts of this clonotype. Using its own MiXCR run on the 5' RACE reads, TCRdb lists one record per CDR3 protein. Of around 200,000 distinct CDR3 sequences listed, approximately 9% are singletons. The receptor comes from a woman between 18 and 29 years old in good health. Sequences were obtained from memory (CD45RO+) T cells sorted from blood. The J gene is TRBJ1-1, the V gene TRBV25-1; D uncertain. CDR3 in amino acids: CASIFGDTEAFF. CDR3 bases: TGTGCCAGCATATTCGGGGACACTGAAGCTTTCTTT.